This T cell receptor beta chain was captured by sequencing in a study of prognosis after radiotherapy for stage I lung cancer. Background on the study: Some 13 of the patients were found to have newly diagnosed primary stage I lung tumors, and four or five were living with oligometastatic NSCLC after surgical resection of the primary tumor. About 7 patients had tumors that were squamous cell carcinoma, and about a dozen had adenocarcinoma. With a biologically effective dose of at least 100 Gy, radiotherapy took the form of SBRT split into 3 to 5 fractions.

V lost 4 bases, J lost 6 bases, and 12 bases stayed unmatched. Germline V gene data show CDR1 as SGDLS and CDR2 as YYNGEE. There are 15 residues in the CDR3. By two-round multiplex PCR, the TCR beta CDR3 was amplified from genomic DNA. Individual primers that were specific to each TRBV and TRBJ gene served in first-round PCR. TCRdb processed the multiplex PCR reads anew with MiXCR; each CDR3 protein has one entry. The sample lists around 19,000 distinct CDR3 sequences, roughly 55% occurring once. This clonotype appeared many times. The chain is built from TRBV9 and TRBJ2-7; 8 bases are a match to TRBD2. This specimen was PBMCs, taken before or after stereotactic body radiation therapy (not recorded which). The TCR was taken from a donor of 50 years or more with non-small cell lung cancer. The CDR3 DNA sequence: TGTGCCAGCAGCTCTCCCAGCGGGGGTGTGGCCGAGCAGTACTTC. Translating it yields CASSSPSGGVAEQYF.